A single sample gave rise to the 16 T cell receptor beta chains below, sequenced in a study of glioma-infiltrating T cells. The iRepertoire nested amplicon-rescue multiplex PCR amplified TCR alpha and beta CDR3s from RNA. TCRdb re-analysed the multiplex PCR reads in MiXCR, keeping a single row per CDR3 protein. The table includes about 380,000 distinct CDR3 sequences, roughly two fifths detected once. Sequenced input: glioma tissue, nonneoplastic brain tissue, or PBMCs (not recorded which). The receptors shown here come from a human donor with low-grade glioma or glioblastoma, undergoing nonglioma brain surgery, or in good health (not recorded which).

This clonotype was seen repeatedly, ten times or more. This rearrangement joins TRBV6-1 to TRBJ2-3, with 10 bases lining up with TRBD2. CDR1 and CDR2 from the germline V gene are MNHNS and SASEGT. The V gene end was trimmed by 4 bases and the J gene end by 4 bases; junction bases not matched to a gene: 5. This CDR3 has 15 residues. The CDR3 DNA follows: TGTGCCAGCAGTGCGACTAGCGGGTCGTCAGATACGCAGTATTTT. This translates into CASSATSGSSDTQYF.

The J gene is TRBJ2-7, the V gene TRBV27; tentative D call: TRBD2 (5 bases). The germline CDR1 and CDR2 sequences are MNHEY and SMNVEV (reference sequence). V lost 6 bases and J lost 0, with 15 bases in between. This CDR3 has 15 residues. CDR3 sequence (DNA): TGTGCCAGCAGAGCCTTTAGCGAAGGCTCCTACGAGCAGTACTTC. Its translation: CASRAFSEGSYEQYF.

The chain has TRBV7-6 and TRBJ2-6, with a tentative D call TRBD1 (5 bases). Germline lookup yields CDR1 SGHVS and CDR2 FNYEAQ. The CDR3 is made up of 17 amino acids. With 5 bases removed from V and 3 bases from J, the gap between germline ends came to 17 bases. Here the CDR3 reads CASSPRQGGVGANVLTF. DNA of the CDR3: TGTGCCAGCAGCCCTCGTCAGGGTGGGGTTGGGGCCAACGTCCTGACTTTC.

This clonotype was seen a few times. The CDR3 sequence: CSAGGVVGGYTF. The CDR3 bases are TGCAGTGCTGGCGGGGTAGTTGGTGGCTACACCTTC. This chain connects TRBV20-1 to TRBJ1-2; D is undetermined. The V end was cut by 5 bases, the J end by 7 bases, with 14 bases between. The CDR3 is 12 residues long. Germline V gene sequence: CDR1 DFQATT, CDR2 SNEGSKA (reference sequence).

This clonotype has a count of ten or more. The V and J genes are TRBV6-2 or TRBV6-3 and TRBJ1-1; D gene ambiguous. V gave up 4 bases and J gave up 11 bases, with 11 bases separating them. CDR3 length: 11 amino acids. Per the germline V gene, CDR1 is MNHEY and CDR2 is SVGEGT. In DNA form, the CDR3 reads TGTGCCAGCAGTTCAAAGCTCGGGGCTTTCTTT. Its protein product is CASSSKLGAFF.

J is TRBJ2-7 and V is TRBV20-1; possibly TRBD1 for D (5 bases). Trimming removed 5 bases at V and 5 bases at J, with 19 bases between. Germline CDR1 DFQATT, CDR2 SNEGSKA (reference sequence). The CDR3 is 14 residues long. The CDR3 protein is CSAAGIGPYDEQYF. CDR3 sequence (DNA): TGCAGTGCTGCAGGGATCGGACCGTATGACGAGCAGTACTTC.

This chain's CDR3 is CASMGRGGYNEQFF. In DNA, the CDR3 is TGTGCCAGCATGGGGCGGGGCGGGTACAATGAGCAGTTCTTC. The chain is built from TRBV12-3 or TRBV12-4 and TRBJ2-1; D possibly corresponds to TRBD2 (6 bases). This CDR3 has 14 residues. The ends were cut back, 7 bases at V and 4 bases at J, with 14 bases in the middle.

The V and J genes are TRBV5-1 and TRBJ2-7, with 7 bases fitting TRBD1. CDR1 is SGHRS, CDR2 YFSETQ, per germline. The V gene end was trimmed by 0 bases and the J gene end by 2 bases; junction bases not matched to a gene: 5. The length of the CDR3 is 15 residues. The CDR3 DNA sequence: TGCGCCAGCAGCTTGGGTGGGACAGCCGCCTACGAGCAGTACTTC. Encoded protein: CASSLGGTAAYEQYF.

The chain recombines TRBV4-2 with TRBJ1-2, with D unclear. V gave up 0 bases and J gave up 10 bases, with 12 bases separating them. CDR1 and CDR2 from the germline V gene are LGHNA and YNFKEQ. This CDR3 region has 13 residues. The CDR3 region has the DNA TGTGCCAGCAGCCAAGATGGGAGGGCATCCTACACCTTC. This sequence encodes CASSQDGRASYTF.

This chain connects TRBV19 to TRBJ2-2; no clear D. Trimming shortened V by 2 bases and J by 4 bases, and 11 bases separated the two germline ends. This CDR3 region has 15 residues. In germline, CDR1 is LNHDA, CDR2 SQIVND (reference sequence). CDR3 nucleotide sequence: TGTGCCAGTAGTATACGAAGGCAGCCCACCGGGGAGCTGTTTTTT. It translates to CASSIRRQPTGELFF.

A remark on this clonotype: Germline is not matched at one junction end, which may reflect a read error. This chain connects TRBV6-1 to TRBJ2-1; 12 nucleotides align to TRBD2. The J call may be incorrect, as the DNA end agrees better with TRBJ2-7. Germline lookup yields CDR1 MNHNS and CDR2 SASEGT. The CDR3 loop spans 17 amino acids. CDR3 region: CASSEILTSGSYYGQYF. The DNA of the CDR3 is TGTGCCAGCAGTGAGATCCTGACTAGCGGGAGTTACTACGGGCAGTACTTC.

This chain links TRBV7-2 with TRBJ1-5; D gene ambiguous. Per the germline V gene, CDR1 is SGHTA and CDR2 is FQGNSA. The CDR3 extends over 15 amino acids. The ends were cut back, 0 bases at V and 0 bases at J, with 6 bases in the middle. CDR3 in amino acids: CASSLARVSNQPQHF. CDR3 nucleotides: TGTGCCAGCAGCTTAGCGAGGGTTAGCAATCAGCCCCAGCATTTT.

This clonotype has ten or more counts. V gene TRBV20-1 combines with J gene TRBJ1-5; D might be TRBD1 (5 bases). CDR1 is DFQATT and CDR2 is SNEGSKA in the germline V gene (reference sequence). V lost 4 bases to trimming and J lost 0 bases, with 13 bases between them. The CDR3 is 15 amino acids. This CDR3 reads CSAILDSYSNQPQHF. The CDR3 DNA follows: TGCAGTGCTATACTAGACAGTTATAGCAATCAGCCCCAGCATTTT.

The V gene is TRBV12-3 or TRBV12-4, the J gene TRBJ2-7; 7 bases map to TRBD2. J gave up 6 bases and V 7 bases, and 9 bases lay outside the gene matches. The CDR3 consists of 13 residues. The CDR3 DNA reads TGTGCCAGCACGGCGGGAGCCGGAGTCGAGCAGTACTTC. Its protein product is CASTAGAGVEQYF.

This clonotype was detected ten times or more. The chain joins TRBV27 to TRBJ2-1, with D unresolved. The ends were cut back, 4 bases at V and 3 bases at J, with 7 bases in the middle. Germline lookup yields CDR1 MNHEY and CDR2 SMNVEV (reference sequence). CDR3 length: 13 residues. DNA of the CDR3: TGTGCCAGCAGTTACGGTCACTACAATGAGCAGTTCTTC. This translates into CASSYGHYNEQFF.

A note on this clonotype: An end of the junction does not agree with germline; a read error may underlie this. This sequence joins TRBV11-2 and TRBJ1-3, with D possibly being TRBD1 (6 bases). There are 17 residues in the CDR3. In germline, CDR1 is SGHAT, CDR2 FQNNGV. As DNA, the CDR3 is TGCGCCAGCAGCTTAAATTTAGGGGGATACTCTGGAAACACCATATATTTT. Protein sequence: CASSLNLGGYSGNTIYF.